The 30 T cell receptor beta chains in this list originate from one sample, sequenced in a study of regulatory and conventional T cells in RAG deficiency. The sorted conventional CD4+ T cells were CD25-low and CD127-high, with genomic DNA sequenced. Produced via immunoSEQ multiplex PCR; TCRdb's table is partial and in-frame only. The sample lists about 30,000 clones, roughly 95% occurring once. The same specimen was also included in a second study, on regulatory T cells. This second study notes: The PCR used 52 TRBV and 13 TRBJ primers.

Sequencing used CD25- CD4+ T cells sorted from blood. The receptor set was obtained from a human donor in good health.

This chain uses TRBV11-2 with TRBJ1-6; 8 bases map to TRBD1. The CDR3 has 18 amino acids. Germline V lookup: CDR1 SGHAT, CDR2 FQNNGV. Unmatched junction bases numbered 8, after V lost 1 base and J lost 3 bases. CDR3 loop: CASSLGGDRPSYNSPLHF. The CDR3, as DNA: TGTGCCAGCAGCTTAGGGGGGGACAGGCCAAGCTATAATTCACCCCTCCACTTT.

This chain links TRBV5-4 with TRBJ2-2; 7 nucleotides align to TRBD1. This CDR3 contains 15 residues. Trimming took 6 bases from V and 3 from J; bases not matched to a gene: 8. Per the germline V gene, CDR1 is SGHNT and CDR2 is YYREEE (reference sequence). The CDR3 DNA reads TGTGCCAGCACCCGACAGGGTGGTCACACCGGGGAGCTGTTTTTT. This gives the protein CASTRQGGHTGELFF.

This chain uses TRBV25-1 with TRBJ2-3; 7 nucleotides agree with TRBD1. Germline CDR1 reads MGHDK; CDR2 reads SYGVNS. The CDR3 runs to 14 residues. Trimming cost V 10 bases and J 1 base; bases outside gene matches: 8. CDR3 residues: CATWDRVGTDTQYF. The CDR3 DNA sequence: TGTGCCACCTGGGACAGAGTCGGCACAGATACGCAGTATTTT.

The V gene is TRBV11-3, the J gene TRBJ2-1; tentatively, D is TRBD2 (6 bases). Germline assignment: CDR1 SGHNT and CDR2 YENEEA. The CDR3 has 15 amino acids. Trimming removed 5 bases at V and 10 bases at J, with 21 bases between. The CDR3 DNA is TGTGCCAGCAGCGCGCGGGACTCCCGGGTCGGGGAGCAGTTCTTC. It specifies CASSARDSRVGEQFF.

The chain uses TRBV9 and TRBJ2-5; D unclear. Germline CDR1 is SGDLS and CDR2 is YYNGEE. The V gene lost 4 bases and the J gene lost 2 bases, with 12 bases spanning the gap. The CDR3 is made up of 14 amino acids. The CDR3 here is CASSRLGRQETQYF. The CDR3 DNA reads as TGTGCCAGCAGCAGACTCGGTCGTCAAGAGACCCAGTACTTC.

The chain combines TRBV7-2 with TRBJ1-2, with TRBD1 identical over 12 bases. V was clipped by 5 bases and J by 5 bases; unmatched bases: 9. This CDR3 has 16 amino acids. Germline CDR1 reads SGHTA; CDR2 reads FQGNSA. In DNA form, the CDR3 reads TGTGCCAGCAGCCCGGGTCGGGACAGGGGGCATTATGGCTACACCTTC. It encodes CASSPGRDRGHYGYTF.

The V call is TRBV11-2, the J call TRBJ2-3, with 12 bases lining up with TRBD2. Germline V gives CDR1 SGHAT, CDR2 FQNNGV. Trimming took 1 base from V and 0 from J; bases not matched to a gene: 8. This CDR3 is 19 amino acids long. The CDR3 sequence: CASSLASGGVRTSTDTQYF. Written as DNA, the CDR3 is TGTGCCAGCAGCTTAGCTAGCGGGGGGGTAAGAACTAGCACAGATACGCAGTATTTT.

The CDR3 bases are TGTGCCAGCAGCGCCGGGACAGGGAACACCGGGGAGCTGTTTTTT. Its protein is CASSAGTGNTGELFF. The chain is built from TRBV7-2 and TRBJ2-2; the match to TRBD1 covers 8 bases. V lost 5 bases, J lost 1 base, and 3 bases stayed unmatched. Germline assignment: CDR1 SGHTA and CDR2 FQGNSA. The CDR3 spans 15 residues.

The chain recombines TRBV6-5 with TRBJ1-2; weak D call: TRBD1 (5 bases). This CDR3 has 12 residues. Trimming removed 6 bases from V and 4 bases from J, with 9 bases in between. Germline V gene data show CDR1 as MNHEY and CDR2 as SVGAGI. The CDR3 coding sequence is TGTGCCAGCAGCCAGGGTTTCTATGGCTACACCTTC. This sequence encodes CASSQGFYGYTF.

This chain's CDR3 is CAWSVWGLSNQPQHF. The CDR3 nucleotides are TGTGCCTGGAGTGTTTGGGGCTTAAGCAATCAGCCCCAGCATTTT. The chain links TRBV30 to TRBJ1-5, with a possible D match to TRBD1 (5 bases). V shed 0 bases and J shed 1 base, with 10 bases lying between them. Germline values: CDR1 GTSNPN, CDR2 SVGIG (reference sequence). The CDR3 is 15 amino acids.

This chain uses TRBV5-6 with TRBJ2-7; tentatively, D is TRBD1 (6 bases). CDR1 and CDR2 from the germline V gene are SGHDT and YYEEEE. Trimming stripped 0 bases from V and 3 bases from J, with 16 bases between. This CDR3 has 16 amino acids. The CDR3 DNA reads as TGTGCCAGCAGCTTGGAGGGTTCGGGCAGGGGCTACGAGCAGTACTTC. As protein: CASSLEGSGRGYEQYF.

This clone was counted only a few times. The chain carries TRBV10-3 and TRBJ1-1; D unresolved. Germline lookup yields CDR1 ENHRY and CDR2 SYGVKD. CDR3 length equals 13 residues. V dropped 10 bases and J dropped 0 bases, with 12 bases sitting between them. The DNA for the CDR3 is TGTGCCACCGCCCGGGAGGTGAACACTGAAGCTTTCTTT. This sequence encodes CATAREVNTEAFF.

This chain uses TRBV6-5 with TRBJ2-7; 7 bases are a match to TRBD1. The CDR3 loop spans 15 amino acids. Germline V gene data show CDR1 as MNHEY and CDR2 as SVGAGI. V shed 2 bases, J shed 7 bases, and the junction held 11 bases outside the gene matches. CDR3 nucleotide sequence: TGTGCCAGCAGTTACGGACAGGCGCGCCCGGGGGAGCAGTACTTC. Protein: CASSYGQARPGEQYF.

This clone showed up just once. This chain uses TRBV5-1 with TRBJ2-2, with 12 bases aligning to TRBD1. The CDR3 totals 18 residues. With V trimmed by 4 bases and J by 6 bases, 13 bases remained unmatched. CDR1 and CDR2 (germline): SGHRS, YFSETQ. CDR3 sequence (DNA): TGCGCCAGCAGCACAAATCCGGGACAGGGGGCAATCGCCGGGGAGCTGTTTTTT. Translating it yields CASSTNPGQGAIAGELFF.

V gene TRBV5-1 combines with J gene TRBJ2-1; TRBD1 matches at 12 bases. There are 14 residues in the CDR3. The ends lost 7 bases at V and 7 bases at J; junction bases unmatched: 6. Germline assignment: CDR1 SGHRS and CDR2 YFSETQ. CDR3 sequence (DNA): TGCGCCAGCCAAGGGACAGGGGGCGGGAATGAGCAGTTCTTC. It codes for CASQGTGGGNEQFF.

The CDR3 reads CASSVGQSTDTQYF. CDR3 nucleotide sequence: TGTGCCAGCAGCGTAGGGCAGAGCACAGATACGCAGTATTTT. The chain links TRBV9 to TRBJ2-3; D not certain. This CDR3 region has 14 residues. Germline V CDR1 and CDR2: SGDLS, YYNGEE. V lost 0 bases to trimming and J lost 0 bases, with 5 bases between them.

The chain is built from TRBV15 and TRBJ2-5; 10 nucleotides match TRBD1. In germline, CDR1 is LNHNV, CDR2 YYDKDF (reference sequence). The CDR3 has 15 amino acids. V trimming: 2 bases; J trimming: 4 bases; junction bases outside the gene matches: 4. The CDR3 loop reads CATSRRTGGGETQYF. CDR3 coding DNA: TGTGCCACCAGCAGAAGGACAGGGGGTGGAGAGACCCAGTACTTC.

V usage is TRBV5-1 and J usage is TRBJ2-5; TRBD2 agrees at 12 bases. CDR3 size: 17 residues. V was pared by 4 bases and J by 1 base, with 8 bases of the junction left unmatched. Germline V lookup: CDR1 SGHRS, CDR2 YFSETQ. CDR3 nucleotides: TGCGCCAGCAGCGACCCGGGACTAGCGGGCCCCCAAGAGACCCAGTACTTC. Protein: CASSDPGLAGPQETQYF.

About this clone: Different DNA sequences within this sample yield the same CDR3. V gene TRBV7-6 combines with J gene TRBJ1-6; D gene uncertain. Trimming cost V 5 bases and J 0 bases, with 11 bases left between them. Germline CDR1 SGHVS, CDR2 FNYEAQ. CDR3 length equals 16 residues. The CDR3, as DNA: TGTGCCAGCAGCCCTCTGGAGAGCTCCTATAATTCACCCCTCCACTTT. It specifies CASSPLESSYNSPLHF.

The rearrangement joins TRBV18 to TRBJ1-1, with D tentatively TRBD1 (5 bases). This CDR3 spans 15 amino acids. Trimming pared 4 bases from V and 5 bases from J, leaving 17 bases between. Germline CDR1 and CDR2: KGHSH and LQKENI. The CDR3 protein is CASSQFREERTEAFF. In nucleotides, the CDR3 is TGTGCCAGCTCACAATTCAGGGAAGAGAGGACTGAAGCTTTCTTT.

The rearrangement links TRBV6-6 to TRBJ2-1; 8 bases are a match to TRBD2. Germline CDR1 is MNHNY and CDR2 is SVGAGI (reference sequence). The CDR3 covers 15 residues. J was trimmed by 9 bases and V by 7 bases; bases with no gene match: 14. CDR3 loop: CASNLPAGALSEQFF. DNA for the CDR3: TGTGCCAGCAACCTCCCAGCGGGGGCCCTTAGTGAGCAGTTCTTC.

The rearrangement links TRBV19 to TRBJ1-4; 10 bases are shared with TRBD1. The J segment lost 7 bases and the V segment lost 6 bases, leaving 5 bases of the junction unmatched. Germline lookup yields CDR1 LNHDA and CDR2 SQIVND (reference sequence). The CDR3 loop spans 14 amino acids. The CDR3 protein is CASSQRDRGEKLFF. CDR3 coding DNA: TGTGCCAGTAGCCAACGGGACAGGGGTGAAAAACTGTTTTTT.

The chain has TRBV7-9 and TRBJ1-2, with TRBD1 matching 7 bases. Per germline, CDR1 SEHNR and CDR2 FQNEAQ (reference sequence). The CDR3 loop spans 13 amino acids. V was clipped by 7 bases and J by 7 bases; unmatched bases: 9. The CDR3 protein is CASNPIDRAGYTF. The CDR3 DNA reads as TGTGCCAGCAACCCCATAGACAGGGCTGGCTACACCTTC.

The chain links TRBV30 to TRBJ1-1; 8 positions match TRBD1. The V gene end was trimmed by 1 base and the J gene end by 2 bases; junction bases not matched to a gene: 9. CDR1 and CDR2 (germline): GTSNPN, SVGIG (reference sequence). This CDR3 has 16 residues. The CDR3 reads CAWSADRAPSNTEAFF. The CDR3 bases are TGTGCCTGGAGTGCGGACAGGGCGCCGAGTAACACTGAAGCTTTCTTT.

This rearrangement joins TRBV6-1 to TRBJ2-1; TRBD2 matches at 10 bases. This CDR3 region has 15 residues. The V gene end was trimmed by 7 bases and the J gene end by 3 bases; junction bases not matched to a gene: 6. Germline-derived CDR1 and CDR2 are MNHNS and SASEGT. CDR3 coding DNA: TGTGCCAGCATCCCTAGCGGGGGAGTCTACAATGAGCAGTTCTTC. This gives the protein CASIPSGGVYNEQFF.

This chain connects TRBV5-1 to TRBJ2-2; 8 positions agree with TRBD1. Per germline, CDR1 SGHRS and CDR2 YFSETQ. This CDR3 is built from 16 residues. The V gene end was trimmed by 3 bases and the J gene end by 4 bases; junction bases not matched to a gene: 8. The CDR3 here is CASSWGADRGTGELFF. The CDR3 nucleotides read TGCGCCAGCAGCTGGGGGGCTGACAGGGGCACCGGGGAGCTGTTTTTT.

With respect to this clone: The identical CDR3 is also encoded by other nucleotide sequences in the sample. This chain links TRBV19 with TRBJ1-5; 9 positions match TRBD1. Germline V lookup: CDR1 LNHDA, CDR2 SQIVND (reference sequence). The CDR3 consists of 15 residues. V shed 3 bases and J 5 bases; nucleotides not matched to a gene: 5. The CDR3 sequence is CASSIQTGGYQPQHF. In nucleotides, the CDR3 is TGTGCCAGTAGTATCCAGACAGGGGGTTATCAGCCCCAGCATTTT.

CDR3 DNA: TGCAGCGTTGCCGGGTTCGCAACTAATGAAAAACTGTTTTTT. Protein sequence: CSVAGFATNEKLFF. V and J are TRBV29-1 and TRBJ1-4, with D unclear. Germline CDR1 is SQVTM and CDR2 is ANQGSEA. The CDR3 runs 14 residues. Trimming pared 4 bases from V and 0 bases from J, leaving 9 bases between.

This CDR3 is CASSLAGGKDTQYF. The CDR3 coding sequence is TGCGCCAGCAGCTTGGCCGGGGGGAAAGATACGCAGTATTTT. V gene TRBV5-1 combines with J gene TRBJ2-3, with TRBD2 matching 7 bases. With V trimmed by 0 bases and J by 5 bases, 3 bases remained unmatched. This CDR3 has 14 amino acids. Germline lookup yields CDR1 SGHRS and CDR2 YFSETQ.

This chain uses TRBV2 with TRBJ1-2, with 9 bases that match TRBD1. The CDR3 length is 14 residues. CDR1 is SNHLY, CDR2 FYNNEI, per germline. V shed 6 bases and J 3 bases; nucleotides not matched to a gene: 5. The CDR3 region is CASRQDRGHYGYTF. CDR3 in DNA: TGTGCCAGCAGGCAGGACAGGGGTCACTATGGCTACACCTTC.